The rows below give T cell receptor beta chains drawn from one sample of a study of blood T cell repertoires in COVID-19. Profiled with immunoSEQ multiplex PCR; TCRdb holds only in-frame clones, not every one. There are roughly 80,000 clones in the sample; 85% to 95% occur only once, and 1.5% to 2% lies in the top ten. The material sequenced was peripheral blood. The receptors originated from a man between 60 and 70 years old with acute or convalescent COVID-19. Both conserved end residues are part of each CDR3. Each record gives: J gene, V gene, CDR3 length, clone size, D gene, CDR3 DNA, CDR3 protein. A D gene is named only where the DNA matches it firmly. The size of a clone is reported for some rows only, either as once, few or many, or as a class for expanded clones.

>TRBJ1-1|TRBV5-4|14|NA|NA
TGTGCCAGCAGCCCTACTCAGGAGAACACTGAAGCTTTCTTT
CASSPTQENTEAFF
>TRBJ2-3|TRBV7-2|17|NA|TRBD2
TGTGCCAGCAGCTACCAAGTAGCGGGCCCGGGGGGGGGTACGCAGTATTTT
CASSYQVAGPGGGTQYF
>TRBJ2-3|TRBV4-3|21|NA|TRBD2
TGCGCCAGCAGCCGCCAAGACCTCGACCCCGGACTAGCGGGACGGGCAGATACGCAGTATTTT
CASSRQDLDPGLAGRADTQYF
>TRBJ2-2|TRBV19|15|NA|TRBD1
TGTGCCAGCCAGGACAGGGGAGTTCGGGCCGGGGAGCTGTTTTTT
CASQDRGVRAGELFF
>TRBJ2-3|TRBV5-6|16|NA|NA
TGTGCCAGCAGCCCCATAGGACAGCAACCCACAGATACGCAGTATTTT
CASSPIGQQPTDTQYF
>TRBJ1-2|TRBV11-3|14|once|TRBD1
TGTGCCAGCAGCCCCCGTGACAGGGCCTATGGCTACACCTTC
CASSPRDRAYGYTF
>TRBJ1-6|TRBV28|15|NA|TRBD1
TGTGCCAGCAGTTTATGGGGACAGGGGAATTCACCCCTCCACTTT
CASSLWGQGNSPLHF
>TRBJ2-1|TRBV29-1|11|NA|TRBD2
TGCAGCGTCCCCGGGGGGGGTGAGCAGTTCTTC
CSVPGGGEQFF
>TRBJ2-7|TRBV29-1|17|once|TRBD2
TGCAGCGTTAAACGAGCAGAGACTAGCGGGAGCTCCTACGAGCAGTACTTC
CSVKRAETSGSSYEQYF
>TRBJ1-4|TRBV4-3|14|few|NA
TGCGCCAGCAGCCAAGATAGGAGGGGTGAAAAACTGTTTTTT
CASSQDRRGEKLFF
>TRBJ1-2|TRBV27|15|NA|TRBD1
TGTGCCAGCAGTTTATCGAGGGGGCCATACTATGGCTACACCTTC
CASSLSRGPYYGYTF
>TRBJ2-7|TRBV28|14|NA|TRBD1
TGTGCCAGCAGCGTTCCGGGACAGGGCCACGAGCAGTACTTC
CASSVPGQGHEQYF
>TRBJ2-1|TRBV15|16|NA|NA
TGTGCCACCAGCACCTTAAGCCCAGGGGGGTACAATGAGCAGTTCTTC
CATSTLSPGGYNEQFF
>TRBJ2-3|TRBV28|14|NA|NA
TGTGTGTCGAATGTAGGAGCACGGGCAGATACGCAGTATTTT
CVSNVGARADTQYF
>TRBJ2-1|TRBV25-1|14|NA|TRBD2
TGTGCCAGACCTAGCGGGAGGTCCTACAATGAGCAGTTCTTC
CARPSGRSYNEQFF
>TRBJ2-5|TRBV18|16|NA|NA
TGTGCCAGCTCACCTCGGGCCTCCGAGGGTCAAGAGACCCAGTACTTC
CASSPRASEGQETQYF
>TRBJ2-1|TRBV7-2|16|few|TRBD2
TGTGCCAGCAGCTTAGACCTAGCGGGAGGGTACAATGAGCAGTTCTTC
CASSLDLAGGYNEQFF
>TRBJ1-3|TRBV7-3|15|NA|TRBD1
TGTGCCAGCAGCTCAGACAGGGGCACTGGAAACACCATATATTTT
CASSSDRGTGNTIYF
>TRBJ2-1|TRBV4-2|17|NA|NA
TGTGCCAGCAGCCAAGATTGGCAGGGGCTCTCCTCCAATGAGCAGTTCTTC
CASSQDWQGLSSNEQFF
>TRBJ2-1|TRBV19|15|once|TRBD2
TGTGCCAGTAGTAACACTAGCGGGGTCTACAATGAGCAGTTCTTC
CASSNTSGVYNEQFF
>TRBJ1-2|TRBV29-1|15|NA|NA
TGCAGCGTTGAAGATGTCAGGAGGGGCTACTATGGCTACACCTTC
CSVEDVRRGYYGYTF
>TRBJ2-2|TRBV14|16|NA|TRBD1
TGTGCCAGCAGCCACCGGCGGACAGGGGCGACCGGGGAGCTGTTTTTT
CASSHRRTGATGELFF